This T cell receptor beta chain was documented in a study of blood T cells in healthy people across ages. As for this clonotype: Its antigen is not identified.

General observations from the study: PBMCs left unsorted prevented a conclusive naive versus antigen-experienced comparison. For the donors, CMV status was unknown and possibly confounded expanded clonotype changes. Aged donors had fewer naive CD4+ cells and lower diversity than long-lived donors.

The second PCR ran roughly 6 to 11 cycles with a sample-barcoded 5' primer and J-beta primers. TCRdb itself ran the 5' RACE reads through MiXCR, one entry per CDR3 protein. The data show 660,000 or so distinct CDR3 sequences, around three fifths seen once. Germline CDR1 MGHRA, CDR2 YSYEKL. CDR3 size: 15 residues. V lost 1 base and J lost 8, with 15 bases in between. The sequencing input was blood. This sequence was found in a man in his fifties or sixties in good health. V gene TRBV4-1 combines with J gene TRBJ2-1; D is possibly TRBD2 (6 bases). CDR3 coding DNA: TGCGCCAGCAGCCAAGCCCATCGGGGGATAGATGAGCAGTTCTTC. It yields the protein CASSQAHRGIDEQFF.